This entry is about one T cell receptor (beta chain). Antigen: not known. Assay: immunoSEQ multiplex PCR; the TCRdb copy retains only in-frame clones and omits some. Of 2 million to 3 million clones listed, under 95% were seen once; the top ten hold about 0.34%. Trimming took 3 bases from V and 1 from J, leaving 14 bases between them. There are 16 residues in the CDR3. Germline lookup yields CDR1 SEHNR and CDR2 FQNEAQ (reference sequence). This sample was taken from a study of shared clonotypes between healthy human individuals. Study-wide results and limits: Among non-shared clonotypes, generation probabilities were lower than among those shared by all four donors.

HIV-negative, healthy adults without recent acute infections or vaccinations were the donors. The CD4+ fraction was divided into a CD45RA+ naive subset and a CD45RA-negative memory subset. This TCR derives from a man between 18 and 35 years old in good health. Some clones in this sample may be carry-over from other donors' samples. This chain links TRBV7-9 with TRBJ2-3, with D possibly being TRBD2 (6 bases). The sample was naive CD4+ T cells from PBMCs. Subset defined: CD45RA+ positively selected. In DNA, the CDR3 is TGTGCCAGCAGCTTTCTCCACTTAGCGGGCACAGATACGCAGTATTTT. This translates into CASSFLHLAGTDTQYF.